These 27 T cell receptor beta chains were sequenced from one sample in a study of shared clonotypes between healthy human individuals. The protocol was immunoSEQ multiplex PCR, while the TCRdb copy is restricted to in-frame clones and leaves out a portion. The sample yields approximately 700,000 clones, about three quarters seen once. The sequenced sample consisted of memory CD4+ T cells sorted from blood. Subset of the sample: CD45RA-negative fraction. These receptors came from a woman aged 25 to 39 in good health.

In this sample, this clone turned up once. J is TRBJ2-5 and V is TRBV13; unclear D gene. This CDR3 contains 15 residues. Germline V gene sequence: CDR1 PRHDT, CDR2 FYEKMQ (reference sequence). Trimming pared 0 bases from V and 6 bases from J, leaving 14 bases between. Here the CDR3 DNA reads TGTGCCAGCAGCTTAGGCCTAATTAGCTCGAAGACCCAGTACTTC. This codes for CASSLGLISSKTQYF.

This chain links TRBV10-3 with TRBJ2-7; a possible D gene is TRBD2 (5 bases). With 5 bases removed from V and 2 bases from J, the gap between germline ends came to 16 bases. Germline CDR1 and CDR2: ENHRY and SYGVKD. There are 15 residues in the CDR3. CDR3 sequence: CAISPGEYLTYEQYF. The CDR3 DNA reads TGTGCCATCAGTCCCGGGGAGTACCTTACCTACGAGCAGTACTTC.

This clone was seen repeatedly, ten times or more. CDR3 in DNA: TGTGCCAGCAGTGTGTCTAACTCCTACGAGCAGTACTTC. Translated, it gives CASSVSNSYEQYF. The rearrangement joins TRBV6-1 to TRBJ2-7, with D unclear. The CDR3 spans 13 residues. The germline CDR1 and CDR2 sequences are MNHNS and SASEGT. Trimming removed 4 bases at V and 0 bases at J, with 7 bases between.

The V call is TRBV28, the J call TRBJ1-4; 9 positions match TRBD1. V lost 8 bases and J lost 12; bases outside the gene matches: 13. Germline-derived CDR1 and CDR2 are MDHEN and SYDVKM. The CDR3 is made up of 14 amino acids. CDR3 nucleotide sequence: TGTGCCAGCCAAACCGGGACAGGGCACCTGCAACTGTTTTTT. Amino acid sequence: CASQTGTGHLQLFF.

This clone was seen a handful of times. V is TRBV6-1 and J is TRBJ2-1; 9 bases agree with TRBD2. J lost 7 bases, V lost 6 bases, and 10 bases had no gene match. The CDR3 is 15 amino acids. The germline gives CDR1 MNHNS, CDR2 SASEGT. CDR3 nucleotide sequence: TGTGCCAGCAGCCCAGGGGATAGCGGGAGTAATGAGCAGTTCTTC. This gives the protein CASSPGDSGSNEQFF.

The rearrangement joins TRBV19 to TRBJ2-3; D possibly corresponds to TRBD1 (5 bases). Trimming took off 10 bases at V and 1 base at J, with 15 bases between the two ends. The CDR3 covers 14 residues. CDR1 is LNHDA, CDR2 SQIVND, per germline (reference sequence). The CDR3 spells CATNRARGTDTQYF. The CDR3 bases are TGTGCCACTAACCGGGCCAGGGGCACAGATACGCAGTATTTT.

The chain recombines TRBV6-1 with TRBJ2-7, with TRBD1 identical over 8 bases. Germline V gives CDR1 MNHNS, CDR2 SASEGT. The CDR3 length is 15 residues. V trimming: 1 base; J trimming: 5 bases; junction bases outside the gene matches: 7. The CDR3: CASSEGPGGLNEQYF. DNA of the CDR3: TGTGCCAGCAGTGAAGGGCCAGGGGGCCTGAACGAGCAGTACTTC.

This clone was observed a single time. The J gene is TRBJ2-5, the V gene TRBV7-8; 8 bases are shared with TRBD2. Germline CDR1 SGHVS, CDR2 FQNEAQ. With 5 bases clipped from V and 4 bases from J, the junction kept 15 bases outside the gene matches. The CDR3 contains 17 residues. The CDR3 protein is CASSPPRRAGVGETQYF. CDR3 in DNA: TGTGCCAGCAGCCCCCCCCGGAGAGCGGGAGTCGGAGAGACCCAGTACTTC. The full variable domain, completed using reference TRBV7-8 and TRBJ2-5, is GAGVSQSPRYKVAKRGQDVALRCDPISGHVSLFWYQQALGQGPEFLTYFQNEAQLDKSGLPSDRFFAERPEGSVSTLKIQRTQQEDSAVYLCASSPPRRAGVGETQYFGPGTRLLVL.

J is TRBJ1-1 and V is TRBV5-5, with unresolved D. V lost 1 base and J 3 bases, leaving 7 bases between the germline ends. Germline CDR1 is SGHKS and CDR2 is YYEKEE (reference sequence). The CDR3 has 13 amino acids. The CDR3 sequence is CASSLQSDTEAFF. In DNA, the CDR3 is TGTGCCAGCAGCTTGCAGTCCGACACTGAAGCTTTCTTT.

The chain carries TRBV28 and TRBJ2-6; D unclear. The CDR3 has 16 amino acids. CDR1 and CDR2 from the germline V gene are MDHEN and SYDVKM. The V end was cut by 5 bases, the J end by 2 bases, with 13 bases between. CDR3 bases: TGTGCCAGCAGTCCGATGACAACTACTGGGGCCAACGTCCTGACTTTC. It codes for CASSPMTTTGANVLTF.

The chain recombines TRBV7-3 with TRBJ1-1; D call uncertain. The CDR3 length is 14 residues. Trimming left V 4 bases short and J 4 bases short, with 13 bases between. Germline V gives CDR1 SGHTA, CDR2 FQGTGA. The CDR3 reads CASSSVRAVTEAFF. The CDR3 nucleotides read TGTGCCAGCAGCTCTGTAAGGGCGGTCACTGAAGCTTTCTTT.

The rearrangement joins TRBV9 to TRBJ1-1, with D maybe TRBD1 (5 bases). Germline V gives CDR1 SGDLS, CDR2 YYNGEE. The CDR3 contains 20 residues. Trimming shortened V by 0 bases and J by 4 bases, and 28 bases separated the two germline ends. CDR3 loop: CASSVVSPDYGGEGITEAFF. Here the CDR3 DNA reads TGTGCCAGCAGCGTAGTGAGCCCGGACTACGGAGGGGAGGGGATCACTGAAGCTTTCTTT. The whole variable domain, filled in from reference TRBV9 and TRBJ1-1, reads DSGVTQTPKHLITATGQRVTLRCSPRSGDLSVYWYQQSLDQGLQFLIQYYNGEERAKGNILERFSAQQFPDLHSELNLSSLELGDSALYFCASSVVSPDYGGEGITEAFFGQGTRLTVV.

The genes are TRBV18 and TRBJ1-5; D may be TRBD1 (6 bases). The V end was cut by 5 bases, the J end by 2 bases, with 10 bases between. Germline CDR1 reads KGHSH; CDR2 reads LQKENI. The CDR3 covers 14 residues. The DNA of the CDR3 is TGTGCCAGCTCAGCAGGGGTGGGCAATCAGCCCCAGCATTTT. This encodes CASSAGVGNQPQHF.

The chain has TRBV19 and TRBJ1-5, with D uncertain. Trimming removed 5 bases at V and 6 bases at J, with 14 bases between. Germline CDR1 reads LNHDA; CDR2 reads SQIVND (reference sequence). This CDR3 is built from 14 residues. In DNA form, the CDR3 reads TGTGCCAGTAGTCCGGGCGGGGAAGGTCAGCCCCAGCATTTT. Its translation is CASSPGGEGQPQHF.

This clone was observed many times. The J gene is TRBJ2-1, the V gene TRBV7-3; 15 bases map to TRBD2. This CDR3 is 18 amino acids long. Germline CDR1 and CDR2: SGHTA and FQGTGA. J was trimmed by 9 bases and V by 6 bases; bases with no gene match: 15. The CDR3 is CASSQGGLAGGAGSEQFF. The CDR3 nucleotides are TGTGCCAGCAGTCAGGGGGGACTAGCGGGAGGAGCTGGTAGTGAGCAGTTCTTC.

The chain employs TRBV6-1 and TRBJ2-7; D gene ambiguous. The CDR3 is 16 amino acids. Trimming removed 0 bases from V and 7 bases from J, with 19 bases in between. From germline, CDR1 is MNHNS and CDR2 SASEGT. CDR3 sequence: CASSEATRTARREQYF. CDR3 nucleotides: TGTGCCAGCAGTGAAGCGACGAGGACGGCCCGGCGGGAGCAGTACTTC.

This sequence joins TRBV5-1 and TRBJ2-5, with D maybe TRBD1 (7 bases). CDR1 and CDR2 from the germline V gene are SGHRS and YFSETQ. Trimming stripped 3 bases from V and 5 bases from J, with 14 bases between. This CDR3 has 14 amino acids. The CDR3: CASSSGQAGETQYF. CDR3 coding DNA: TGCGCCAGCAGCTCAGGACAGGCGGGGGAGACCCAGTACTTC.

V is TRBV30 and J is TRBJ2-3; D might be TRBD2 (6 bases). V was clipped by 5 bases and J by 2 bases, with 17 bases between them. Germline lookup yields CDR1 GTSNPN and CDR2 SVGIG (reference sequence). This CDR3 spans 15 amino acids. The CDR3 is CAWGAAGGYTDTQYF. The CDR3 region has the DNA TGTGCCTGGGGTGCAGCCGGGGGATACACAGATACGCAGTATTTT.

This clone has only a few counts. The chain links TRBV19 to TRBJ2-3; 7 nucleotides align to TRBD1. J was trimmed by 6 bases and V by 1 base; bases with no gene match: 16. This CDR3 has 18 amino acids. Germline V CDR1 and CDR2: LNHDA, SQIVND (reference sequence). The CDR3 region has the DNA TGTGCCAGTAGTATAGGAAGCGCAGGGGGTGCGATAACGGATACGCAGTATTTT. This encodes CASSIGSAGGAITDTQYF.

The chain uses TRBV28 and TRBJ2-3; no clear D gene. Between the trimmed V and J ends, which lost 10 bases and 6 bases, there was a span of 11 bases. The CDR3 has 11 residues. CDR1 is MDHEN, CDR2 SYDVKM, per germline. The DNA for the CDR3 is TGTGCCATTCAGTCACCGGATACGCAGTATTTT. Amino acids: CAIQSPDTQYF.

This chain joins TRBV2 and TRBJ1-4, with TRBD1 as a possible D gene (6 bases). The CDR3 runs 17 residues. The ends were cut back, 8 bases at V and 0 bases at J, with 19 bases in the middle. Germline V lookup: CDR1 SNHLY, CDR2 FYNNEI. CDR3 region: CASLGGAGIATNEKLFF. The CDR3 nucleotides read TGTGCCAGCCTAGGGGGGGCAGGGATTGCAACTAATGAAAAACTGTTTTTT.

The chain uses TRBV10-3 and TRBJ2-1; 11 bases are shared with TRBD2. Germline assignment: CDR1 ENHRY and CDR2 SYGVKD. The CDR3 has 15 amino acids. The V segment lost 3 bases and the J segment 6 bases; nucleotides outside the gene matches: 4. This CDR3 is CAISDASGRINEQFF. The CDR3 DNA reads as TGTGCCATCAGTGATGCTAGCGGGAGGATCAATGAGCAGTTCTTC.

For the CDR3, the DNA is TGTGCCAGCAGAAGCGGGAGGCGCGAGCAGTACTTC. It codes for CASRSGRREQYF. The chain is built from TRBV6-6 and TRBJ2-7, with TRBD2 matching over 9 bases. The CDR3 runs 12 residues. The V segment lost 6 bases and the J segment 6 bases; nucleotides outside the gene matches: 3. The germline gives CDR1 MNHNY, CDR2 SVGAGI (reference sequence).

The chain has TRBV28 and TRBJ1-1, with 10 bases matching TRBD1. Per germline, CDR1 MDHEN and CDR2 SYDVKM. The trim removed 3 bases at V and 3 bases at J, leaving 7 bases unmatched. The CDR3 is made up of 16 amino acids. CDR3 sequence (DNA): TGTGCCAGCAGTTTTGTGGGGACAGGGGTGCACACTGAAGCTTTCTTT. The encoded protein is CASSFVGTGVHTEAFF.

This chain links TRBV28 with TRBJ2-6; TRBD2 might be the D (6 bases). Germline CDR1 is MDHEN and CDR2 is SYDVKM. The V and J ends lost 8 bases and 4 bases respectively, with 15 bases between them. The CDR3 loop spans 15 amino acids. CDR3 bases: TGTGCCAGCGGACTATCGGCGTCAGGGGCCAACGTCCTGACTTTC. Translation gives CASGLSASGANVLTF.

The V and J genes are TRBV5-1 and TRBJ2-1; D uncertain. Germline V lookup: CDR1 SGHRS, CDR2 YFSETQ. V gave up 0 bases and J gave up 6 bases, with 13 bases separating them. The CDR3 has 15 amino acids. In nucleotides, the CDR3 is TGCGCCAGCAGCTTGGTTGGGCCTACGGGCAATGAGCAGTTCTTC. It is translated as CASSLVGPTGNEQFF.

The rearrangement joins TRBV7-9 to TRBJ1-1; perhaps TRBD1 as D (6 bases). V lost 9 bases to trimming and J lost 5 bases, with 19 bases between them. Germline V gene sequence: CDR1 SEHNR, CDR2 FQNEAQ (reference sequence). The CDR3 is made up of 14 amino acids. The CDR3 DNA follows: TGTGCCAGTACCCCCGGGGGCTGGGGAACTGAAGCTTTCTTT. Translation gives CASTPGGWGTEAFF.